This TCR beta chain was profiled in a study of shared clonotypes between healthy human individuals. Profiled with immunoSEQ multiplex PCR; TCRdb holds only in-frame clones, not every one. The sample yields approximately 620,000 clones, more than 95% seen once. Germline CDR1 and CDR2: SGHNT and YYREEE (reference sequence). CDR3 size: 14 residues. The V and J ends lost 5 bases and 2 bases, in that order; junction bases with no gene match: 2. This chain uses TRBV5-4 with TRBJ1-2; 11 positions agree with TRBD1. Sequencing was performed on naive CD4+ T cells sorted from blood. Specified subset: CD45RA+ positively selected. The clonotype originates from a woman under 40 in good health. The CDR3 here is CASRGDRGNYGYTF. The CDR3 DNA reads as TGTGCCAGCAGGGGGGACAGGGGGAACTATGGCTACACCTTC.